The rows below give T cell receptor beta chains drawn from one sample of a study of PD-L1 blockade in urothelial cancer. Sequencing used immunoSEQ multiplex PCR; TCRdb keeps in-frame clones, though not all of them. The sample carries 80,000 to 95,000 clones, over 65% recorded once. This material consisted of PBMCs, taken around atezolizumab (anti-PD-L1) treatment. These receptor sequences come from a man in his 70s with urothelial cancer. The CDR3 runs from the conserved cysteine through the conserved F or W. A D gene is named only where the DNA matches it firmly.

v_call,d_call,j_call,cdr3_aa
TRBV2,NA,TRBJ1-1,CASSVREVGTEAFF
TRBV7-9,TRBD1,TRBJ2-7,CASSLTGTWNEQYF
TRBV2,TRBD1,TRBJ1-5,CASSEVGGGFGQPQHF
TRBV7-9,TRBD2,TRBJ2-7,CASSPRGGVAGGPSYEQYF
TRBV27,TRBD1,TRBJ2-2,CAGRARGHSGELFF
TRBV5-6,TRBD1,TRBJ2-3,CASSLEGAADTQYF
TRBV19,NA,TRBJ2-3,CASSRKIRQADTQYF
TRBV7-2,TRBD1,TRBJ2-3,CASTRTGGASSDTQYF
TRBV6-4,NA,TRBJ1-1,CASSDGNRNTEAFF
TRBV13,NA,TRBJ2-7,CASSSSSYEQYF
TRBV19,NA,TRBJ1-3,CASSTYRDLASGNTIYF
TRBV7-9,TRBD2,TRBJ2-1,CASSSLAGGYNEQFF
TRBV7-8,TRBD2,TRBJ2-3,CASSLRRGGGTDTQYF
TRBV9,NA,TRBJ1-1,CASGPLGGARTEAFF
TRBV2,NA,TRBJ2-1,CASTVSRNNEQFF
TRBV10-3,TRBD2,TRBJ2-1,CAIRTTSGGAEEQFF
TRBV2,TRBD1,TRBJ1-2,CASSNLRTGGNYGYTF
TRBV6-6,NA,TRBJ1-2,CASSYTVSYGYTF
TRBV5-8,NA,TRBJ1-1,CASSLRGDTEAFF
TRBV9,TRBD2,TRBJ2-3,CASSAPSGTTDTQYF
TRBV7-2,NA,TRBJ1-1,CASSTQGRNTEAFF
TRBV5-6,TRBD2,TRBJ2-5,CASSAGLAGEETQYF
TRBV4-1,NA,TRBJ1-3,CASSQVGLSGNTIYF
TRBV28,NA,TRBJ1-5,CASTDGGTNNQPQHF
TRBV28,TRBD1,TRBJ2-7,CASSPGGGHEQYF
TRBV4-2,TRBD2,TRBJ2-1,CASSQAQRGARNEQFF
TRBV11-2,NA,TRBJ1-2,CASSLGAQYYGYTF
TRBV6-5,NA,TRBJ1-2,CASSPTEEGTYGYTF
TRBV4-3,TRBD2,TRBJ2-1,CASSQGSGTSGRGNEQFF
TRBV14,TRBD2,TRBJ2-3,CASRRGVRKSRADTQYF
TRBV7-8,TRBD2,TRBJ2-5,CASSAHGTSGYEETQYF
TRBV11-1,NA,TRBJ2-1,CASSLARENEQFF
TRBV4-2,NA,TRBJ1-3,CASSQDWAGYGNTIYF
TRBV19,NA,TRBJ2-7,CASSIGGPAGSYEQYF
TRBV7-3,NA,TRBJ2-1,CASSSDSSYNEQFF
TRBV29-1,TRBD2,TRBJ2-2,CSAADLLAGGQRGDGELFF
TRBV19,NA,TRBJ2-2,CASSLQRRTGELFF
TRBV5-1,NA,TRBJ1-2,CASRAGTQANYGYTF
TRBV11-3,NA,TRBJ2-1,CASSYDGKGLYNEQFF
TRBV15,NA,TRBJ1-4,CATSRDRGWEKLFF
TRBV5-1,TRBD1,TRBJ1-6,CASSLATGESPLHF
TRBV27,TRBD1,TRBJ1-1,CASSAFTGAITENTEAFF
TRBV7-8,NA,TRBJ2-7,CASSFTTAYEQYF
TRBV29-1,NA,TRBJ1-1,CSVQTGGNTEAFF
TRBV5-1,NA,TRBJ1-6,CASSLVGGAGNSPLHF
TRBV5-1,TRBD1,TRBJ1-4,CASSPKDREINEKLFF
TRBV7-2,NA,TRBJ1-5,CASSLESSQPQHF
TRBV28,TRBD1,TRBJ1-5,CASRTGVSNQPQHF
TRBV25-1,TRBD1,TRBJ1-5,CASSETGFGQPQHF
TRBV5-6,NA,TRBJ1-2,CASSFIEASYYGYTF
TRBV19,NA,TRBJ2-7,CASSMREEQYF
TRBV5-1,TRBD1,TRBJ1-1,CASSPQGAPNTEAFF
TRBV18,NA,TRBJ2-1,CASSPPLGQLQYNEQFF
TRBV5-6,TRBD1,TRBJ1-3,CASSPRQGIPGNTIYF
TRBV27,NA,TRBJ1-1,CASSTPAAGRMNTEAFF
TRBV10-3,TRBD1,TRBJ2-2,CATEKGQGNTGELFF
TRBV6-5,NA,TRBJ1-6,CASTRGLGSPLHF
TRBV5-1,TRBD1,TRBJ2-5,CASSLVQGVQETQYF